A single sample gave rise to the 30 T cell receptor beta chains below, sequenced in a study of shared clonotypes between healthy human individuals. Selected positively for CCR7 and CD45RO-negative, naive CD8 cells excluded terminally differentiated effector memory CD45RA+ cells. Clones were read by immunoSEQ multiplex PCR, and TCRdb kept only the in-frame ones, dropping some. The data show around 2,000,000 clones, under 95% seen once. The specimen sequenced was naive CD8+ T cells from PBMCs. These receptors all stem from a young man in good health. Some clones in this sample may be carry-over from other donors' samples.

CDR3 protein: CASSQDSLAGDEQYF. In DNA form, the CDR3 reads TGTGCCAGCAGCCAAGATTCCCTAGCAGGAGACGAGCAGTACTTC. The V gene is TRBV4-2, the J gene TRBJ2-7, with D perhaps matching TRBD2 (5 bases). Germline V lookup: CDR1 LGHNA, CDR2 YNFKEQ. CDR3 length equals 15 residues. V was trimmed by 0 bases and J by 5 bases, leaving 14 bases between them.

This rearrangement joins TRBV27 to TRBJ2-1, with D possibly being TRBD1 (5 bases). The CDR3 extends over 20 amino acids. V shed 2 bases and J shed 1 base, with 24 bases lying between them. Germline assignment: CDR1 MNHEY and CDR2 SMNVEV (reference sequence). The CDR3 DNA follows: TGTGCCAGCAGTTTAACCGAAGGCAGGGTAACCCAATTATCCTACAATGAGCAGTTCTTC. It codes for CASSLTEGRVTQLSYNEQFF.

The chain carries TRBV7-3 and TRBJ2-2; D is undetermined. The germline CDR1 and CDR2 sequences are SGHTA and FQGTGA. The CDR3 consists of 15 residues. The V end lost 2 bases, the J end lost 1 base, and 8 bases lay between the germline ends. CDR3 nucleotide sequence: TGTGCCAGCAGCTTAGTTCCCGGGAACACCGGGGAGCTGTTTTTT. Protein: CASSLVPGNTGELFF.

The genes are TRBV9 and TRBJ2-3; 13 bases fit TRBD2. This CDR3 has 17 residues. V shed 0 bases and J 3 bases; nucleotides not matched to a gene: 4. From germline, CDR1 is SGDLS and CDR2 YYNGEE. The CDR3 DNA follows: TGTGCCAGCAGCGTAGGGACTAGCGGGAGTCTGACAGATACGCAGTATTTT. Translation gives CASSVGTSGSLTDTQYF.

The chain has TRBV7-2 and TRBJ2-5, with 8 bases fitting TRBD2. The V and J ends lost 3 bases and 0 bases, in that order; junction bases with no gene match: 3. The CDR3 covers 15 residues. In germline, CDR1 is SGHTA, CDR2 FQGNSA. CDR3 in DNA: TGTGCCAGCAGCTTGAAGCGGGGGTACCAAGAGACCCAGTACTTC. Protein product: CASSLKRGYQETQYF.

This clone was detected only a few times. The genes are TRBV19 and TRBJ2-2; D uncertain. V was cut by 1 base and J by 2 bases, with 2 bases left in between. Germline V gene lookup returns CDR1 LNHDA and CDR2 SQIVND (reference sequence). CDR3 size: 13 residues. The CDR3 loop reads CASSIVNTGELFF. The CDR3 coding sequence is TGTGCCAGTAGTATAGTAAACACCGGGGAGCTGTTTTTT. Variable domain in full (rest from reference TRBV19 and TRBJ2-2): DGGITQSPKYLFRKEGQNVTLSCEQNLNHDAMYWYRQDPGQGLRLIYYSQIVNDFQKGDIAEGYSVSREKKESFPLTVTSAQKNPTAFYLCASSIVNTGELFFGEGSRLTVL.

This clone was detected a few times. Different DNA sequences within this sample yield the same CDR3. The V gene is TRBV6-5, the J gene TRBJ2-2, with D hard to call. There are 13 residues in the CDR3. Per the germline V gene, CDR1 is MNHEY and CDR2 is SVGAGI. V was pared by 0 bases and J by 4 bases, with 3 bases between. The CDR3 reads CASSYSTTGELFF. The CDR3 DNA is TGTGCCAGCAGTTACTCGACCACCGGGGAGCTGTTTTTT.

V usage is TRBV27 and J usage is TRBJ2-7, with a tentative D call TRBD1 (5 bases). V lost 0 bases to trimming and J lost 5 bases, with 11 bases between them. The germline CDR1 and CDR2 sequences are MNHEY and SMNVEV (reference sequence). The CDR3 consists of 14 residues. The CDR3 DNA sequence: TGTGCCAGCAGTTTATCCGCAGGGATCAACGAGCAGTACTTC. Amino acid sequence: CASSLSAGINEQYF.

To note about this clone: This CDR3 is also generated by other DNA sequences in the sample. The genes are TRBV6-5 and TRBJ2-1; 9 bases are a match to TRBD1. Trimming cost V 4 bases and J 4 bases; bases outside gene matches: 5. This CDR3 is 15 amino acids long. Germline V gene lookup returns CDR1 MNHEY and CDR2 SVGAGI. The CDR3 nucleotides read TGTGCCAGCAGTTCGGACAGGGGCGCTTACAATGAGCAGTTCTTC. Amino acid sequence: CASSSDRGAYNEQFF.

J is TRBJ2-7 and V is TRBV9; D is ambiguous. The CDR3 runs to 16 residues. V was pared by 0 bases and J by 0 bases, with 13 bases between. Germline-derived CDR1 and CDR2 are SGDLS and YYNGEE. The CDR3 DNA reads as TGTGCCAGCAGCGTAGACCCAAAGAGGAGCTCCTACGAGCAGTACTTC. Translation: CASSVDPKRSSYEQYF.

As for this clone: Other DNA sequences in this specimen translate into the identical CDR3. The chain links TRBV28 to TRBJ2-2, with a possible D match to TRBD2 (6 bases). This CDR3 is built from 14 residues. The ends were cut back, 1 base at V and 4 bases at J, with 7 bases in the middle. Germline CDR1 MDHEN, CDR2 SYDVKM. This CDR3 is CASSLSGGTGELFF. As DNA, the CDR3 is TGTGCCAGCAGTTTATCCGGGGGCACCGGGGAGCTGTTTTTT.

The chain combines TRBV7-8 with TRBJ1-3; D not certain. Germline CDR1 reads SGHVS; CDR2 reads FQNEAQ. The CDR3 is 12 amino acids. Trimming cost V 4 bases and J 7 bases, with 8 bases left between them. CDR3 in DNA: TGTGCCAGCAGCTCCCCCCTGAACACCATATATTTT. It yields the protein CASSSPLNTIYF.

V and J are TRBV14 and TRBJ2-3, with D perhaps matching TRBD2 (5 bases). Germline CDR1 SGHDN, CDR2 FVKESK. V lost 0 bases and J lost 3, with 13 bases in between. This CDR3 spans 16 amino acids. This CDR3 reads CASSQEGGWRTDTQYF. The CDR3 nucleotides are TGTGCCAGCAGCCAAGAGGGCGGGTGGAGGACAGATACGCAGTATTTT.

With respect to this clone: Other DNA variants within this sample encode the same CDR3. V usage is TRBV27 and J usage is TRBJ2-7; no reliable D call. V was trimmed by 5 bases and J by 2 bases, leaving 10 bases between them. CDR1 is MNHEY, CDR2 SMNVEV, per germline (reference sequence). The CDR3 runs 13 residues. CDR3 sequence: CASSLTATYEQYF. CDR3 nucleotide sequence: TGTGCCAGCAGTCTCACTGCGACCTACGAGCAGTACTTC.

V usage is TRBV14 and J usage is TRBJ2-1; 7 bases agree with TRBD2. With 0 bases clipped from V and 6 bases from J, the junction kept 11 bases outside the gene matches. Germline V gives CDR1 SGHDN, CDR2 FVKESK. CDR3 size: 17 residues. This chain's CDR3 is CASSQDPPSGEGNEQFF. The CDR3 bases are TGTGCCAGCAGCCAAGATCCCCCCAGCGGGGAGGGCAATGAGCAGTTCTTC.

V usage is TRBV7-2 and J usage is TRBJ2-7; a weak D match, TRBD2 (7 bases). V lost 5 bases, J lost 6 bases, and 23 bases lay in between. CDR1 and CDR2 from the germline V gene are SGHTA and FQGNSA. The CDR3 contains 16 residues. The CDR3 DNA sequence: TGTGCCAGCAGCCCCTTTAGGGGGGGGGTTTACAGCGAGCAGTACTTC. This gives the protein CASSPFRGGVYSEQYF.

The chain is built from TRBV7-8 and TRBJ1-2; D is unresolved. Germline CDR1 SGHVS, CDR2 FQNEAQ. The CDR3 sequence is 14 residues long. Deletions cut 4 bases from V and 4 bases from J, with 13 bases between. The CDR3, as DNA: TGTGCCAGCAGCTACAGTAGGGCAGTCTATGGCTACACCTTC. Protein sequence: CASSYSRAVYGYTF. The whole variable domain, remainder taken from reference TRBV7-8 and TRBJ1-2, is GAGVSQSPRYKVAKRGQDVALRCDPISGHVSLFWYQQALGQGPEFLTYFQNEAQLDKSGLPSDRFFAERPEGSVSTLKIQRTQQEDSAVYLCASSYSRAVYGYTFGSGTRLTVV.

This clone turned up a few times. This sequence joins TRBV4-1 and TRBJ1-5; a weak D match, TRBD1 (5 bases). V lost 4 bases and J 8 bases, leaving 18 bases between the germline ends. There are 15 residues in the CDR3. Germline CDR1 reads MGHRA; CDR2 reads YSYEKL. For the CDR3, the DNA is TGCGCCAGCAGCCCCCGTTTGGGAGGGGCTGAGCCCCAGCATTTT. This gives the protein CASSPRLGGAEPQHF.

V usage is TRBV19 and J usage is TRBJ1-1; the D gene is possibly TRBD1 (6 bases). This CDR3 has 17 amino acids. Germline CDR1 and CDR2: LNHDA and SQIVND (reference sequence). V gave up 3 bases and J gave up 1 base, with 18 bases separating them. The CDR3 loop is CASSMGPQGLGNTEAFF. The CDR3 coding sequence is TGTGCCAGTAGTATGGGACCACAGGGACTAGGGAACACTGAAGCTTTCTTT.

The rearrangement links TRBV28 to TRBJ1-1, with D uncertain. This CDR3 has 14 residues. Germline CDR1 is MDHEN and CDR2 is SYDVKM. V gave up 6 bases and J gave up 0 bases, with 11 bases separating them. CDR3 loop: CASSQVWLNTEAFF. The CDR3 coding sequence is TGTGCCAGCAGCCAGGTTTGGCTGAACACTGAAGCTTTCTTT.

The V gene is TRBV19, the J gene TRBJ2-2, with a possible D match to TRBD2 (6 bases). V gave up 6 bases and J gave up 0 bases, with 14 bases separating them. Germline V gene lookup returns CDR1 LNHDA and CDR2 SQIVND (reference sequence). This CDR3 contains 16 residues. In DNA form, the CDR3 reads TGTGCCAGTAGCGCCCAATGGGGGGCGAACACCGGGGAGCTGTTTTTT. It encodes CASSAQWGANTGELFF.

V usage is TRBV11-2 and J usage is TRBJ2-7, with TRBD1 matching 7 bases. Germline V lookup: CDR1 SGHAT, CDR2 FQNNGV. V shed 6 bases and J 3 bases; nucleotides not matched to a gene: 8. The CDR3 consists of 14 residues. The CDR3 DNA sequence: TGTGCCAGCAGAATGACAGGGTCGGACTACGAGCAGTACTTC. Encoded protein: CASRMTGSDYEQYF.

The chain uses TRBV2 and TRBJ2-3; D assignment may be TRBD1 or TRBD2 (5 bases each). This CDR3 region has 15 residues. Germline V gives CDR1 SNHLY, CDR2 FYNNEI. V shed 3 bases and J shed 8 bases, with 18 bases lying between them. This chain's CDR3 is CASSDRDGFVSTQYF. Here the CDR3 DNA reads TGTGCCAGCAGTGATCGGGACGGGTTTGTGAGTACGCAGTATTTT.

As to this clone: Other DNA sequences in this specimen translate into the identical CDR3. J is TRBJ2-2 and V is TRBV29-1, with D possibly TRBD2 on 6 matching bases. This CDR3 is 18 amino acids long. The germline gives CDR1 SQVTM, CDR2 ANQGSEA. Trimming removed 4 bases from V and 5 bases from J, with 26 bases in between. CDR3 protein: CSVVFHLAMKVGTGELFF. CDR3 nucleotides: TGCAGCGTTGTCTTTCATCTAGCGATGAAGGTGGGAACCGGGGAGCTGTTTTTT.

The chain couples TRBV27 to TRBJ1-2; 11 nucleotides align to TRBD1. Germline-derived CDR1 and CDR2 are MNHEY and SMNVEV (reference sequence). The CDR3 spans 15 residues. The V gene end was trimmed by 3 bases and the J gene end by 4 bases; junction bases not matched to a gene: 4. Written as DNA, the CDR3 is TGTGCCAGCAGTTTTGTTGGGACAGGGGGCTATGGCTACACCTTC. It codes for CASSFVGTGGYGYTF.

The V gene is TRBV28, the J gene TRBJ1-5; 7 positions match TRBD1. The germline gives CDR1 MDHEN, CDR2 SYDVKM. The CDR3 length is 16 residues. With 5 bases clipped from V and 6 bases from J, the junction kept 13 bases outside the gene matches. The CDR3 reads CASSPRQGVNGQPQHF. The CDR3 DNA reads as TGTGCCAGCAGTCCACGACAGGGAGTAAATGGTCAGCCCCAGCATTTT.

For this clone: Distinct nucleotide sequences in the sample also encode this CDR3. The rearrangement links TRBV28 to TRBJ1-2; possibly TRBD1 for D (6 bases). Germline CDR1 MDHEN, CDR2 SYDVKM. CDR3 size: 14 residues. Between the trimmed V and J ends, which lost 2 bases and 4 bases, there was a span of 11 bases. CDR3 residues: CASSLGGAGYGYTF. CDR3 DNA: TGTGCCAGCAGTTTAGGGGGCGCAGGCTATGGCTACACCTTC.

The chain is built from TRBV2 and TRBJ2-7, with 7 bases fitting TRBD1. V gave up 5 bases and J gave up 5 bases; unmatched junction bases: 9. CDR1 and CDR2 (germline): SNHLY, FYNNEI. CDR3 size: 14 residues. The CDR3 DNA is TGTGCCAGCAGTACAGGGGTGGGGCGGAACGAGCAGTACTTC. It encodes CASSTGVGRNEQYF.

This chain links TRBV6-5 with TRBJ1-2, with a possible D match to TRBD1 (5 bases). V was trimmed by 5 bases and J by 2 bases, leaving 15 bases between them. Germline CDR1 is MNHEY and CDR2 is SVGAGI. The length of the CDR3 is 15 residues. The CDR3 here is CASSNNRQLNYGYTF. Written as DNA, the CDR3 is TGTGCCAGCAGTAACAACAGGCAATTAAACTATGGCTACACCTTC.

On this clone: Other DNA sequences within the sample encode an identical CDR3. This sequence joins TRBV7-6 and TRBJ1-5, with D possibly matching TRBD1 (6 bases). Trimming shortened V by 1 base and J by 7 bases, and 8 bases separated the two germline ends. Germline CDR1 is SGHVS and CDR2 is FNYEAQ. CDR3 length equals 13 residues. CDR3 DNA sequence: TGTGCCAGCAGCTTAGGGAGGGGGCAGCCCCAGCATTTT. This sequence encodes CASSLGRGQPQHF.